The 6 T cell receptor beta chains reported below all come from one sample, sequenced in a study of somatic mutations in cytotoxic T cells in rheumatoid arthritis. Some clones are missing from TCRdb's copy, which holds only in-frame ones; the method was immunoSEQ multiplex PCR. The sample lists about 18,000 clones; approximately 80% were seen once. The sequencing input was CD8+ T cells sorted from blood. These receptors all stem from a woman aged 45-65 years in good health.

This clone showed up just a few times. The V gene is TRBV6-6, the J gene TRBJ2-7; D possibly corresponds to TRBD1 (5 bases). V was cut by 7 bases and J by 0 bases, with 10 bases left in between. Germline CDR1 is MNHNY and CDR2 is SVGAGI (reference sequence). The CDR3 length is 13 residues. CDR3 DNA sequence: TGTGCCAGCAAGCAGGGTACCTCCTACGAGCAGTACTTC. The encoded protein is CASKQGTSYEQYF.

This sequence joins TRBV5-6 and TRBJ2-2; D is unresolved. This CDR3 is 12 amino acids long. Per germline, CDR1 SGHDT and CDR2 YYEEEE. Trimming removed 4 bases at V and 6 bases at J, with 7 bases between. The CDR3 loop is CASSVVAGELFF. As DNA, the CDR3 is TGTGCCAGCAGCGTGGTGGCCGGGGAGCTGTTTTTT.

J is TRBJ2-1 and V is TRBV10-1; D is unclear. This CDR3 has 16 residues. Germline lookup yields CDR1 WNHNN and CDR2 SYGVQD (reference sequence). V lost 0 bases and J 5 bases, leaving 14 bases between the germline ends. The CDR3 reads CASSESFGPANNEQFF. The CDR3, as DNA: TGCGCCAGCAGTGAGTCATTCGGGCCGGCAAACAATGAGCAGTTCTTC.

The chain carries TRBV6-1 and TRBJ1-5; 7 bases map to TRBD1. Germline lookup yields CDR1 MNHNS and CDR2 SASEGT. This CDR3 comprises 15 residues. Trimming at V came to 4 bases and at J to 5 bases, leaving 8 bases not matched to a gene. The CDR3 region is CASSAKRGLDQPQHF. The CDR3 bases are TGTGCCAGCAGTGCCAAGAGGGGGCTTGATCAGCCCCAGCATTTT.

This rearrangement joins TRBV4-3 to TRBJ2-5; D uncertain. V was pared by 0 bases and J by 5 bases, with 7 bases between. The CDR3 has 13 amino acids. CDR1 is LGHNA and CDR2 is YSLEER in the germline V gene. CDR3 sequence: CASSQEYWETQYF. CDR3 nucleotides: TGCGCCAGCAGCCAAGAATACTGGGAGACCCAGTACTTC.

V and J are TRBV10-2 and TRBJ1-1; D ambiguous. There are 11 residues in the CDR3. V lost 6 bases to trimming and J lost 5 bases, with 7 bases between them. From germline, CDR1 is WSHSY and CDR2 SAAADI. CDR3 sequence (DNA): TGCGCCAGCAGCCCGGGGACTGAAGCTTTCTTT. Amino acids: CASSPGTEAFF.